Below, 26 T cell receptor beta chains from the same sample are listed, as sequenced in a study of T cell responses to AZD1222 COVID-19 vaccine. Measured with immunoSEQ multiplex PCR; TCRdb has only the in-frame clones, and not every one. The table has roughly 130,000 clones, around 90% seen once. The sequences come from peripheral blood, collected 28 days after the second dose of the MenACWY control vaccine. These receptors were taken from an adult who received the MenACWY meningococcal vaccine as a control.

This chain links TRBV24-1 with TRBJ2-7; tentatively, D is TRBD2 (7 bases). The CDR3 runs to 15 residues. The V gene's germline CDR1 is KGHDR and CDR2 SFDVKD. The V and J ends lost 3 bases and 4 bases respectively, with 15 bases between them. As DNA, the CDR3 is TGTGCCACCAGTGATCAATCGGGGGGCGGGTACGAGCAGTACTTC. It yields the protein CATSDQSGGGYEQYF.

V and J are TRBV4-3 and TRBJ2-3; 11 bases match TRBD1. The V gene's germline CDR1 is LGHNA and CDR2 YSLEER. The CDR3 has 16 amino acids. J lost 4 bases, V lost 3 bases, and 6 bases had no gene match. The CDR3 here is CASSQTSGQGADTQYF. The CDR3 DNA is TGCGCCAGCAGCCAGACCTCGGGACAGGGGGCAGATACGCAGTATTTT.

The V gene is TRBV2, the J gene TRBJ2-1, with D hard to call. This CDR3 has 13 amino acids. Per the germline V gene, CDR1 is SNHLY and CDR2 is FYNNEI. With 8 bases removed from V and 8 bases from J, the gap between germline ends came to 16 bases. The CDR3 DNA is TGTGCCAGCTGCCCCTCCCTCTGGGATGAGCAGTTCTTC. Translating it yields CASCPSLWDEQFF.

Notes on this clone: Distinct nucleotide sequences in the sample also encode this CDR3. This chain uses TRBV7-9 with TRBJ2-1, with 15 bases matching TRBD2. This CDR3 spans 18 amino acids. V was pared by 7 bases and J by 3 bases, with 10 bases of the junction left unmatched. Germline V gene lookup returns CDR1 SEHNR and CDR2 FQNEAQ (reference sequence). The CDR3 is CASNLLGLAGGFYNEQFF. The CDR3 nucleotides are TGTGCCAGCAATTTATTGGGACTAGCGGGAGGATTCTACAATGAGCAGTTCTTC.

The rearrangement joins TRBV6-6 to TRBJ2-1, with 7 nucleotides matching TRBD2. The germline V gene has CDR1 MNHNY and CDR2 SVGAGI (reference sequence). The CDR3 spans 17 residues. V shed 5 bases and J 3 bases; nucleotides not matched to a gene: 13. CDR3 region: CASSPYSELAVYNEQFF. The CDR3, as DNA: TGTGCCAGCAGTCCGTACTCGGAGCTAGCGGTCTACAATGAGCAGTTCTTC.

This sequence joins TRBV7-9 and TRBJ1-6, with D maybe TRBD1 (5 bases). Germline-derived CDR1 and CDR2 are SEHNR and FQNEAQ (reference sequence). Trimming took off 5 bases at V and 10 bases at J, with 15 bases between the two ends. The CDR3 has 14 residues. The CDR3 reads CASSPDSEGSPLHF. The CDR3 DNA reads TGTGCCAGCAGCCCTGATTCCGAGGGGTCACCCCTCCACTTT.

The chain uses TRBV7-3 and TRBJ2-2, with 9 bases matching TRBD2. Germline CDR1 and CDR2: SGHTA and FQGTGA. This CDR3 contains 18 residues. The V and J ends lost 2 bases and 4 bases, in that order; junction bases with no gene match: 11. As DNA, the CDR3 is TGTGCCAGCAGCTTATTGGGGTCAGCGGGGGGAAGCACCGGGGAGCTGTTTTTT. It translates to CASSLLGSAGGSTGELFF.

The chain has TRBV4-1 and TRBJ1-1, with D unclear. Trimming took 3 bases from V and 1 from J, leaving 15 bases between them. The CDR3 sequence is 16 residues long. In germline, CDR1 is MGHRA, CDR2 YSYEKL. The chain's CDR3 is CASSHPPRARNTEAFF. The CDR3 DNA sequence: TGCGCCAGCAGCCACCCCCCCCGGGCCCGGAACACTGAAGCTTTCTTT.

This chain uses TRBV5-5 with TRBJ1-1; 7 positions match TRBD1. V trimming: 4 bases; J trimming: 5 bases; junction bases outside the gene matches: 8. Germline CDR1 and CDR2: SGHKS and YYEKEE (reference sequence). The CDR3 is 14 residues long. The CDR3 sequence: CASSARQGGTEAFF. The CDR3 DNA follows: TGTGCCAGCAGCGCACGACAGGGAGGTACTGAAGCTTTCTTT.

The chain joins TRBV3-1 (or the pseudogene TRBV3-2) to TRBJ2-5; TRBD1 matches at 10 bases. Germline CDR1 is LGHDT and CDR2 is YNNKEL (reference sequence). This CDR3 has 19 amino acids. The V and J ends lost 2 bases and 5 bases, in that order; junction bases with no gene match: 17. In nucleotides, the CDR3 is TGTGCCAGCAGCCAAAGGGGACAGGGGTTGCCCCCAGGAAGGGAGACCCAGTACTTC. It translates to CASSQRGQGLPPGRETQYF.

This clone was found once. The genes are TRBV28 and TRBJ2-7; D is undetermined. The CDR3 spans 15 residues. Trimming stripped 8 bases from V and 4 bases from J, with 21 bases between. Germline V lookup: CDR1 MDHEN, CDR2 SYDVKM. Written as DNA, the CDR3 is TGTGCCAGCCAGTCTAATAGTGGGCATCGGTACGAGCAGTACTTC. This gives the protein CASQSNSGHRYEQYF. Full variable domain (rest looked up from reference TRBV28 and TRBJ2-7): DVKVTQSSRYLVKRTGEKVFLECVQDMDHENMFWYRQDPGLGLRLIYFSYDVKMKEKGDIPEGYSVSREKKERFSLILESASTNQTSMYLCASQSNSGHRYEQYFGPGTRLTVT.

This sequence joins TRBV11-2 and TRBJ2-1, with 14 bases lining up with TRBD2. This CDR3 has 16 amino acids. CDR1 and CDR2 from the germline V gene are SGHAT and FQNNGV. V lost 4 bases and J lost 8; bases outside the gene matches: 7. The CDR3: CASSSSGLAGGHEQFF. In nucleotides, the CDR3 is TGTGCCAGCAGCTCGAGCGGACTAGCGGGAGGTCATGAGCAGTTCTTC.

The rearrangement joins TRBV27 to TRBJ2-1; 9 nucleotides align to TRBD1. The CDR3 is 15 residues long. The V segment lost 3 bases and the J segment 7 bases; nucleotides outside the gene matches: 7. Germline V CDR1 and CDR2: MNHEY, SMNVEV (reference sequence). The CDR3 DNA follows: TGTGCCAGCAGTTTCTCCGGGACAGGGAGGAATGAGCAGTTCTTC. This sequence encodes CASSFSGTGRNEQFF.

Here the CDR3 reads CASSEVGTPLYEQYF. The CDR3 DNA reads TGTGCCAGCAGTGAAGTTGGGACACCACTTTACGAGCAGTACTTC. The chain recombines TRBV6-1 with TRBJ2-7, with a tentative D call TRBD1 (6 bases). V lost 1 base and J 4 bases, leaving 14 bases between the germline ends. The CDR3 spans 15 residues. The germline V gene encodes CDR1 MNHNS and CDR2 SASEGT.

The chain joins TRBV3-1 (or the pseudogene TRBV3-2) to TRBJ2-2; TRBD1 agrees at 10 bases. Germline loops: CDR1 LGHDT, CDR2 YNNKEL (reference sequence). The CDR3 contains 15 residues. V lost 6 bases to trimming and J lost 3 bases; unmatched junction nucleotides: 4. In nucleotides, the CDR3 is TGTGCCAGCAGACCCGGACAGGGGGACACCGGGGAGCTGTTTTTT. Protein: CASRPGQGDTGELFF.

The chain has TRBV7-2 and TRBJ1-1; D possibly corresponds to TRBD1 (6 bases). The length of the CDR3 is 15 residues. Trimming cost V 1 base and J 5 bases, with 14 bases left between them. The germline V gene has CDR1 SGHTA and CDR2 FQGNSA. This chain's CDR3 is CASSLVRDIRTEAFF. The CDR3, as DNA: TGTGCCAGCAGCTTAGTCCGGGACATAAGGACTGAAGCTTTCTTT.

V usage is TRBV21-1 and J usage is TRBJ2-1; the DNA was not compared with TRBD1, the D call given in the table. TRBV21-1 is termed a pseudogene. The CDR3 consists of 17 residues. CDR3: CASSCLGGRGFYNEQFF. DNA of the CDR3: TGTGCCAGCAGCTGCCTTGGGGGCAGGGGCTTCTACAATGAGCAGTTCTTC.

The rearrangement links TRBV6-2 or TRBV6-3 to TRBJ2-7, with D uncertain. Trimming took off 6 bases at V and 2 bases at J, with 20 bases between the two ends. Germline V CDR1 and CDR2: MNHEY, SVGEGT. This CDR3 spans 16 amino acids. CDR3 bases: TGTGCCAGCAGCCGAGGACCACTCGGGTCAACCTACGAGCAGTACTTC. This encodes CASSRGPLGSTYEQYF.

J is TRBJ2-5 and V is TRBV3-1 (or the pseudogene TRBV3-2); D perhaps matches TRBD2 (5 bases). V lost 6 bases and J 2 bases, leaving 10 bases between the germline ends. Per the germline V gene, CDR1 is LGHDT and CDR2 is YNNKEL (reference sequence). This CDR3 is 13 amino acids long. CDR3 protein: CASRRGLQETQYF. As DNA, the CDR3 is TGTGCCAGCAGACGAGGACTGCAAGAGACCCAGTACTTC.

The rearrangement links TRBV3-1 (or the pseudogene TRBV3-2) to TRBJ1-6, with 8 bases that match TRBD1. CDR3 length: 15 residues. Germline loops: CDR1 LGHDT, CDR2 YNNKEL (reference sequence). V shed 4 bases and J 5 bases; nucleotides not matched to a gene: 4. The DNA for the CDR3 is TGTGCCAGCAGCCTCCGGACAGGGAATAATTCACCCCTCCACTTT. Translating gives CASSLRTGNNSPLHF.

The V call is TRBV29-1, the J call TRBJ2-1; the match to TRBD2 covers 9 bases. J lost 3 bases, V lost 4 bases, and 4 bases had no gene match. CDR3 length equals 14 residues. Germline V CDR1 and CDR2: SQVTM, ANQGSEA. CDR3 sequence reads: CSVVISGGYNEQFF. CDR3 DNA: TGCAGCGTTGTAATTAGCGGGGGCTACAATGAGCAGTTCTTC.

This clone was detected only once. This chain uses TRBV11-2 with TRBJ2-1; D possibly corresponds to TRBD1 (6 bases). V lost 1 base and J 9 bases, leaving 16 bases between the germline ends. Germline CDR1 and CDR2: SGHAT and FQNNGV. The CDR3 totals 15 residues. This chain's CDR3 is CASSLGKQGSGEQFF. Here the CDR3 DNA reads TGTGCCAGCAGCTTAGGGAAACAGGGATCGGGTGAGCAGTTCTTC.

J is TRBJ1-2 and V is TRBV28; no reliable D call. Germline CDR1 is MDHEN and CDR2 is SYDVKM. The CDR3 spans 14 residues. V lost 7 bases, J lost 2 bases, and 14 bases lay in between. CDR3 residues: CASIPTGKNYGYTF. The CDR3 DNA follows: TGTGCCAGCATCCCGACCGGGAAAAACTATGGCTACACCTTC.

The CDR3 DNA is TGTGCCAGCACTCACTACGGGACCACTGAAGCTTTCTTT. It is translated as CASTHYGTTEAFF. The chain is built from TRBV6-5 and TRBJ1-1; perhaps TRBD1 as D (5 bases). The ends were cut back, 7 bases at V and 4 bases at J, with 13 bases in the middle. The CDR3 is 13 amino acids. Germline loops: CDR1 MNHEY, CDR2 SVGAGI.

The V gene is TRBV15, the J gene TRBJ2-2, with D maybe TRBD1 (5 bases). This CDR3 is 16 amino acids long. Trimming took off 1 base at V and 1 base at J, with 10 bases between the two ends. Germline values: CDR1 LNHNV, CDR2 YYDKDF (reference sequence). The DNA for the CDR3 is TGTGCCACCAGCAGAGTTCAGGGCGTGAACACCGGGGAGCTGTTTTTT. Translated: CATSRVQGVNTGELFF. Full variable domain (rest looked up from reference TRBV15 and TRBJ2-2): DAMVIQNPRYQVTQFGKPVTLSCSQTLNHNVMYWYQQKSSQAPKLLFHYYDKDFNNEADTPDNFQSRRPNTSFCFLDIRSPGLGDTAMYLCATSRVQGVNTGELFFGEGSRLTVL.

V usage is TRBV5-3 and J usage is TRBJ2-4, with 7 nucleotides matching TRBD1. TRBV5-3 is an ORF; its function is uncertain. Losses at the gene ends were 0 bases for V and 0 bases for J; bases not matched to a gene: 9. The CDR3 extends over 18 amino acids. CDR3 DNA: TGTGCCAGAAGCTTGGGAGGGACAGTCCTGCTAGCCAAAAACATTCAGTACTTC. Its protein product is CARSLGGTVLLAKNIQYF.